This T cell receptor beta chain was profiled in a study of blood T cells in healthy people across ages. Study information: The capture of about one barcoded beta molecule per two T cells was achieved by template switching.

Sample-barcoded 5' priming and a J-beta primer mix drove a second PCR of roughly 7 to 11 cycles. MiXCR was run by TCRdb on the 5' RACE reads, yielding one entry per CDR3 protein. The sample shows about 1.8 million distinct CDR3 sequences, approximately 50% of them seen only once. A few counts support this clonotype. As yet, its antigen is unknown. Per sample, no less than 5 micrograms of total RNA were extracted. Study-level results: As naive T cell percentage varied, TCR beta diversity correlated strongly with it. The lack of PBMC sorting stopped any conclusive naive versus antigen-experienced comparison.

The CDR3 loop spans 12 amino acids. Trimming stripped 6 bases from V and 2 bases from J, with 9 bases between. Germline lookup yields CDR1 DFQATT and CDR2 SNEGSKA (reference sequence). The rearrangement uses TRBV20-1 and TRBJ2-3; D is unresolved. This receptor was taken from a woman aged 40 to 50 in good health. The sample was blood. The CDR3 sequence: CSASTATDTQYF. In nucleotides, the CDR3 is TGCAGTGCCTCCACCGCCACAGATACGCAGTATTTT.